Each of the 11 T cell receptor beta chains below was sequenced from the same sample in a study of regulatory T cells in long-lasting Graves disease. The time point is: persistent/refractory GD, antithyroid drugs over 5 years with positive TRAb. Making the TCR library involved RNA that had been extracted from PBMCs. CDR3 regions were amplified by Arm-PCR using iRepertoire HTBI primers to build TCR beta libraries. TCRdb re-called the multiplex PCR reads through MiXCR, storing one row per CDR3 protein. Of hundreds of thousands of distinct CDR3 sequences listed, around 32% were seen once; the top ten hold roughly 46%. Sample: peripheral blood mononuclear cells (PBMCs), taken when the disease was refractory, from a patient treated with antithyroid drugs. The source of these receptors is a female donor with Graves disease.

The chain uses TRBV3-1 and TRBJ1-1; maybe TRBD1 (6 bases). Germline values: CDR1 LGHDT, CDR2 YNNKEL (reference sequence). The V gene lost 4 bases and the J gene lost 2 bases, with 11 bases spanning the gap. This CDR3 has 14 amino acids. The CDR3 is CASSPTGFNTEAFF. CDR3 DNA: TGTGCCAGCAGCCCGACAGGTTTTAACACTGAAGCTTTCTTT. Full variable domain (outside the CDR3, taken from reference TRBV3-1 and TRBJ1-1): DTAVSQTPKYLVTQMGNDKSIKCEQNLGHDTMYWYKQDSKKFLKIMFSYNNKELIINETVPNRFSPKSPDKAHLNLHINSLELGDSAVYFCASSPTGFNTEAFFGQGTRLTVV.

The chain uses TRBV10-3 and TRBJ1-5; D uncertain. Germline-derived CDR1 and CDR2 are ENHRY and SYGVKD. This CDR3 region has 12 residues. Trimming left V 5 bases short and J 3 bases short, with 5 bases between. DNA for the CDR3: TGTGCCATCAGTAGATCCAATCAGCCCCAGCATTTT. Protein product: CAISRSNQPQHF.

This sequence joins TRBV9 and TRBJ2-1, with 8 positions matching TRBD1. The CDR3 has 17 residues. J was trimmed by 0 bases and V by 3 bases; bases with no gene match: 8. Per germline, CDR1 SGDLS and CDR2 YYNGEE. CDR3 region: CASSEAAGGLSYNEQFF. CDR3 DNA: TGTGCCAGCAGCGAGGCGGCAGGGGGCCTCTCCTACAATGAGCAGTTCTTC.

This clonotype has more than one count but fewer than ten. Relative to the germline gene, one junction end is altered; a read error may explain this. This chain uses TRBV30 with TRBJ1-1; D is ambiguous. This CDR3 is built from 12 residues. CDR1 and CDR2 (germline): GTSNPN, SVGIG (reference sequence). For the CDR3, the DNA is TGTGCCTGGAGTCGAGTGAACACTGAGGCTTTCTTT. Translation: CAWSRVNTEAFF. Based on the CDR3 plus reference TRBV30 and TRBJ1-1, the full variable domain is SQTIHQWPATLVQPVGSPLSLECTVEGTSNPNLYWYRQAAGRGLQLLFYSVGIGQISSEVPQNLSASRPQDRQFILSSKKLLLSDSGFYLCAWSRVNTEAFFGQGTRLTVV.

This clonotype has more than one count but fewer than ten. The rearrangement joins TRBV12-3 or TRBV12-4 to TRBJ1-2, with TRBD1 identical over 12 bases. V dropped 6 bases and J dropped 4; count of bases not matched to a gene: 9. CDR3 length: 16 residues. DNA for the CDR3: TGTGCCAGCAGCCCCGGGACAGGGGGCTTCGGCTATGGCTACACCTTC. As protein: CASSPGTGGFGYGYTF.

V usage is TRBV24-1 and J usage is TRBJ2-7; 8 bases are shared with TRBD2. The J segment lost 2 bases and the V segment lost 9 bases, leaving 14 bases of the junction unmatched. Germline CDR1 is KGHDR and CDR2 is SFDVKD. The CDR3 spans 16 residues. The CDR3 DNA follows: TGTGCCACCTTGGGCCGGGCAGGCGGGAGGACCTACGAGCAGTACTTC. Translation gives CATLGRAGGRTYEQYF.

The genes are TRBV29-1 and TRBJ2-2, with D perhaps TRBD1 or TRBD2 (5 bases each). The CDR3 has 13 amino acids. Trimming took off 4 bases at V and 4 bases at J, with 10 bases between the two ends. Germline V CDR1 and CDR2: SQVTM, ANQGSEA. CDR3 in DNA: TGCAGCGTTGGGGGGAGAAGCACCGGGGAGCTGTTTTTT. This gives the protein CSVGGRSTGELFF.

Note on this clonotype: With a much larger clone just one base away, this may be a read error. The chain carries TRBV5-1 and TRBJ1-6; 7 nucleotides line up with TRBD1. This CDR3 contains 14 residues. Looked up from germline, CDR1 is SGHRS and CDR2 is YFSETQ. Germline trimming cut 3 bases from V and 7 bases from J; bases unmatched to any gene: 4. The CDR3 nucleotides read TGCGCCAGCAGCTACGGCAGGGGGAATTCACCCCTCCACTTT. Residues: CASSYGRGNSPLHF.

The chain carries TRBV5-1 and TRBJ1-6; 7 bases map to TRBD1. After removal of 4 bases from V and 0 bases from J, the junction contained 16 bases not matched to a gene. The CDR3 consists of 20 residues. The germline CDR1 and CDR2 sequences are SGHRS and YFSETQ. CDR3 sequence: CASSLDRVGTWSSYNSPLHF. The CDR3 DNA follows: TGCGCCAGCAGCCTCGACAGGGTCGGGACATGGAGCTCCTATAATTCACCCCTCCACTTT.

The CDR3 spells CASSLKGPGYGYTF. In nucleotides, the CDR3 is TGCGCCAGCAGCTTGAAGGGACCGGGATATGGCTACACCTTC. The V and J genes are TRBV5-1 and TRBJ1-2; D possibly corresponds to TRBD1 (5 bases). The CDR3 covers 14 residues. V lost 1 base and J 5 bases, leaving 12 bases between the germline ends. CDR1 and CDR2 (germline): SGHRS, YFSETQ.

This chain links TRBV19 with TRBJ1-5; D uncertain. This CDR3 comprises 13 residues. Trimming stripped 9 bases from V and 0 bases from J, with 9 bases between. In germline, CDR1 is LNHDA, CDR2 SQIVND (reference sequence). The CDR3 spells CASTRFSNQPQHF. The CDR3, as DNA: TGTGCCAGCACCCGGTTTAGCAATCAGCCCCAGCATTTT.